The rows below give T cell receptor beta chains drawn from one sample of a study of T cells expressing NK-cell markers. TCRdb reworked the 5' RACE reads into one entry per CDR3 protein, no DNA. The sample's table shows fewer than 400,000 distinct CDR3 sequences. Sequencing was done on a sample of blood T cells: a sorted CD56 or NKG2C T cell subset, CD4+ or CD8+ T cells, or bulk PBMC T cells (not recorded which). The receptors come from a man aged 18-70 years in good health. Both conserved end residues are part of each CDR3.

TRBJ2-7 | TRBV29-1 | CSVEDPWAGSEQYF
TRBJ2-3 | TRBV11-2 | CASSLGRTSGGVDTQYF
TRBJ1-4 | TRBV5-4 | CASSAKGSGNEKLFF
TRBJ1-1 | TRBV7-9 | CASSLVGHRDAEAFF
TRBJ1-2 | TRBV18 | CASSPEGRGDGYTF
TRBJ1-4 | TRBV6-2/TRBV6-3 | CASGVGGIPEKLFF
TRBJ2-1 | TRBV5-6 | CASSLVGQGSFGANEQFF
TRBJ2-5 | TRBV7-2 | CASRPTSGGAGETQYF
TRBJ2-7 | TRBV4-2 | CASSRLAGATYEQYF
TRBJ1-6 | TRBV5-1 | CASRITGALNSPLHF
TRBJ1-2 | TRBV11-2 | CASSTTGTANYGYTF
TRBJ2-3 | TRBV12-3/TRBV12-4 | CASTSEGGVFYSTDTQYF
TRBJ2-3 | TRBV11-1 | CASGAFGTDTQYF
TRBJ1-1 | TRBV11-2 | CASSSNSWAGNTEAFF
TRBJ1-1 | TRBV6-1 | CASKQRTGGMNTEAFF
TRBJ2-7 | TRBV12-3/TRBV12-4 | CASSLARGKRYEQYF
TRBJ2-3 | TRBV12-3/TRBV12-4 | CASKVTDTQYF
TRBJ2-1 | TRBV20-1 | CSARPGGPASNEQFF
TRBJ1-2 | TRBV5-1 | CASSFGKNYGYTF
TRBJ1-5 | TRBV7-2 | CASSLSPNQPQHF
TRBJ1-1 | TRBV4-1 | CASSRTGTGGGNTEAFF
TRBJ2-1 | TRBV12-3/TRBV12-4 | CASSLASGGFGQFF
TRBJ2-5 | TRBV20-1 | CSARRTSGLEETQYF
TRBJ1-2 | TRBV20-1 | CSARAGVNYGYTF
TRBJ1-3 | TRBV12-3/TRBV12-4 | CASNTRQGFVGNTIYF
TRBJ2-1 | TRBV19 | CASSPDRWQLNEQFF
TRBJ2-7 | TRBV6-5 | CASSYGQGRTYEQYF
TRBJ2-2 | TRBV25-1 | CASSRGQWDRELFF
TRBJ1-1 | TRBV5-1 | CASSFGQGAKNTEAFF
TRBJ2-2 | TRBV6-2/TRBV6-3 | CASSYSWTGGFNTGELFF
TRBJ1-1 | TRBV4-2 | CASSVGGTDTEAFF
TRBJ2-1 | TRBV9 | CASSPRTGGGDEQFF
TRBJ2-5 | TRBV6-5 | CASSSRGKQETQYF
TRBJ2-5 | TRBV4-1 | CASSQVATGWETQYF
TRBJ2-2 | TRBV7-6 | CASSFSGGARSGELFF